These T cell receptor beta chains were read from a single sample in a study of CD8 T cells in Susac syndrome. TCRdb called the immunoSEQ multiplex PCR reads again in MiXCR, with one record for every CDR3 protein. The sample contains roughly 150,000 distinct CDR3 sequences, about 94% of which appear only once. The sequenced sample consisted of CD8+ T cells from PBMCs. These receptors were collected from a human donor with multiple sclerosis. The CDR3 runs from the conserved cysteine through the conserved F or W. The D gene is left open where the match is weak. Clone size is given for some rows only: seen once, a few or many times, or a class if the clone is expanded.

>NA|TRBV13|NA|TRBJ1-2
CASSLGGGPHYGYTF
TGTGCCAGCAGCTTAGGGGGGGGGCCCCACTATGGCTACACCTTC
>NA|TRBV6-5|NA|TRBJ2-1
CASSSLRYNEQFF
TGTGCCAGCAGTTCCCTAAGGTACAATGAGCAGTTCTTC
>once|TRBV29-1|TRBD1|TRBJ2-5
CSVRTGNRETQYF
TGCAGCGTTCGGACAGGGAATAGGGAGACCCAGTACTTC
>NA|TRBV6-6|NA|TRBJ1-2
CASSYSQTGTDYGYTF
TGTGCCAGCAGTTACTCTCAAACGGGGACGGACTATGGCTACACCTTC
>NA|TRBV2|NA|TRBJ2-5
CASSADGGFQETQYF
TGTGCCAGCAGTGCGGACGGGGGTTTTCAAGAGACCCAGTACTTC
>NA|TRBV28|NA|TRBJ1-3
CASGFPVGTSGNTIYF
TGTGCCAGCGGATTCCCCGTGGGGACCTCTGGAAACACCATATATTTT
>NA|TRBV30|NA|TRBJ1-1
CAWSRAGEAFF
TGTGCCTGGAGTAGGGCAGGGGAAGCTTTCTTT
>NA|TRBV30|TRBD1|TRBJ1-2
CAWSDWDSPKAPMGGYTF
TGTGCCTGGAGTGATTGGGACAGCCCTAAGGCCCCTATGGGTGGCTACACCTTC
>NA|TRBV12-5|NA|TRBJ2-3
CASRTGFGDTQYF
TGTGCTAGTAGGACGGGGTTTGGAGATACGCAGTATTTT
>few|TRBV27|TRBD2|TRBJ2-1
CASSDGGAGEQFF
TGTGCCAGCAGTGACGGGGGGGCTGGTGAGCAGTTCTTC
>NA|TRBV27|TRBD1|TRBJ1-5
CASSWTGVQPQHF
TGTGCCAGCAGTTGGACAGGGGTCCAGCCCCAGCATTTT
>once|TRBV30|TRBD2|TRBJ2-5
CAWSKETSGVWETQYF
TGTGCCTGGAGTAAGGAGACTAGCGGGGTATGGGAGACCCAGTACTTC
>NA|TRBV14|NA|TRBJ1-3
CASSQRGLGNTIYF
TGTGCCAGCAGCCAACGCGGACTCGGAAACACCATATATTTT
>once|TRBV30|TRBD1|TRBJ2-7
CAWSVGTGKPYEQYF
TGTGCCTGGAGTGTGGGGACAGGTAAACCCTACGAGCAGTACTTC
>NA|TRBV10-3|NA|TRBJ1-2
CAISDPQGRGGGNGYTF
TGTGCCATCAGTGACCCACAGGGACGCGGCGGAGGAAATGGCTACACCTTC
>NA|TRBV9|TRBD1|TRBJ1-2
CASRDRSNYGYTF
TGTGCCAGCAGGGACAGGTCAAACTATGGCTACACCTTC
>NA|TRBV7-3|NA|TRBJ2-5
CASSLWGSQETQYF
TGTGCCAGCAGCTTATGGGGGTCACAAGAGACCCAGTACTTC
>NA|TRBV9|NA|TRBJ2-1
CASSVGSNEQFF
TGTGCCAGCAGCGTAGGCAGCAATGAGCAGTTCTTC
>NA|TRBV15|TRBD2|TRBJ2-1
CATSREGLASHNEQFF
TGTGCCACCAGCAGAGAGGGACTAGCTTCCCACAATGAGCAGTTCTTC
>NA|TRBV12-3/TRBV12-4|NA|TRBJ2-7
CASSPPTAYEQYF
TGTGCCAGCAGTCCCCCTACAGCCTACGAGCAGTACTTC
>NA|TRBV5-6|TRBD1|TRBJ1-2
CASSRGTGTSGYTF
TGTGCCAGCAGCCGCGGGACAGGTACGAGTGGCTACACCTTC
>NA|TRBV30|NA|TRBJ2-1
CAWSFPTELDTYNEQFF
TGTGCCTGGAGTTTCCCGACAGAGTTAGACACCTACAATGAGCAGTTCTTC
>NA|TRBV20-1|TRBD1|TRBJ2-5
CSARDLRGQIQETQYF
TGCAGTGCTAGAGATCTCCGGGGACAGATACAAGAGACCCAGTACTTC
>NA|TRBV18|NA|TRBJ2-7
CASSRENRTAGYEQYF
TGTGCCAGCTCACGAGAAAACAGAACCGCCGGCTACGAGCAGTACTTC
>NA|TRBV29-1|NA|TRBJ1-1
CSVPWVNTEAFF
TGCAGCGTTCCATGGGTAAACACTGAAGCTTTCTTT
>NA|TRBV28|NA|TRBJ2-2
CASRPVMRERGYTGELFF
TGTGCCAGCAGGCCCGTAATGAGAGAAAGAGGGTACACCGGGGAGCTGTTTTTT
>NA|TRBV30|NA|TRBJ2-7
CAWNPGPPGEQYF
TGTGCCTGGAACCCGGGCCCACCGGGGGAGCAGTACTTC
>NA|TRBV7-9|NA|TRBJ1-2
CASSLVGQEAYGYTF
TGTGCCAGCAGCTTAGTCGGACAAGAGGCCTATGGCTACACCTTC
>NA|TRBV4-3|NA|TRBJ2-7
CASSQDRTDYEQYF
TGCGCCAGCAGCCAAGATCGAACAGACTACGAGCAGTACTTC
>NA|TRBV27|NA|TRBJ1-5
CASSLWADSNQPQHF
TGTGCCAGCAGTTTATGGGCGGATAGCAATCAGCCCCAGCATTTT
>NA|TRBV30|NA|TRBJ1-2
CAWSVGRNGYTF
TGTGCCTGGAGTGTTGGTCGGAATGGCTACACCTTC
>NA|TRBV20-1|TRBD1|TRBJ1-2
CSARDRGQGGGYTF
TGCAGTGCTAGAGACCGGGGACAGGGTGGAGGCTACACCTTC
>NA|TRBV5-1|NA|TRBJ2-5
CASTPGGQGVLETQYF
TGCGCCAGCACTCCGGGAGGACAGGGAGTTTTGGAGACCCAGTACTTC
>NA|TRBV2|NA|TRBJ2-3
CASSPGGDTTDTQYF
TGTGCCAGCAGTCCGGGCGGGGACACCACAGATACGCAGTATTTT
>NA|TRBV28|NA|TRBJ1-1
CASSPLRVGVTEAFF
TGTGCCAGCAGTCCGCTAAGGGTGGGTGTCACTGAAGCTTTCTTT
>NA|TRBV27|NA|TRBJ1-1
CASSLYKEPGGTEAFF
TGTGCCAGCAGTTTATATAAAGAACCGGGGGGCACTGAAGCTTTCTTT
>NA|TRBV9|NA|TRBJ1-6
CASSVGNGNSPLHF
TGTGCCAGCAGCGTAGGAAATGGCAATTCACCCCTCCACTTT
>NA|TRBV27|NA|TRBJ1-5
CASSPWSNQPQHF
TGTGCCAGCAGTCCCTGGAGCAATCAGCCCCAGCATTTT
>NA|TRBV27|NA|TRBJ2-7
CASKGAGKRFPYEQYF
TGTGCCAGCAAGGGTGCAGGGAAAAGATTTCCCTACGAGCAGTACTTC
>NA|TRBV2|NA|TRBJ1-1
CASSGATEAFF
TGTGCCAGCTCCGGGGCCACTGAAGCTTTCTTT
>NA|TRBV9|NA|TRBJ2-5
CASSVGQGNQETQYF
TGTGCCAGCAGCGTAGGTCAAGGGAACCAAGAGACCCAGTACTTC
>NA|TRBV30|TRBD1|TRBJ1-2
CAWSPGTGGIDGYTF
TGTGCCTGGAGTCCGGGGACAGGGGGAATCGATGGCTACACCTTC
>NA|TRBV2|TRBD1|TRBJ1-1
CASSGVTGVTEAFF
TGTGCCAGCAGTGGGGTCACAGGGGTGACTGAAGCTTTCTTT
>NA|TRBV24-1|NA|TRBJ2-1
CATSPGHRHEQFF
TGTGCCACCAGTCCGGGCCACCGGCATGAGCAGTTCTTC
>once|TRBV20-1|TRBD1|TRBJ2-7
CSALPGTGGPHAPYEQYF
TGCAGTGCCCTTCCCGGGACAGGGGGCCCCCATGCTCCCTACGAGCAGTACTTC
>NA|TRBV12-5|TRBD1|TRBJ2-3
CASGIDRGRTDTQYF
TGTGCTAGTGGTATCGACAGGGGGCGAACAGATACGCAGTATTTT
>NA|TRBV4-1|TRBD2|TRBJ2-3
CASSQDASGGATDTQYF
TGCGCCAGCAGCCAAGATGCTAGCGGGGGGGCTACGGATACGCAGTATTTT
>NA|TRBV20-1|TRBD1|TRBJ2-7
CSARDPGQVFYEQYF
TGCAGTGCTAGAGATCCGGGACAGGTGTTCTACGAGCAGTACTTC
>NA|TRBV7-9|TRBD1|TRBJ2-5
CASDRQGMETQYF
TGTGCCAGCGACCGACAGGGAATGGAGACCCAGTACTTC
>NA|TRBV20-1|NA|TRBJ1-2
CSAARGWGNYGYTF
TGCAGTGCCGCTAGAGGATGGGGGAACTATGGCTACACCTTC
>NA|TRBV20-1|NA|TRBJ1-6
CSASVTESSYNSPLHF
TGCAGTGCTAGTGTTACAGAGAGCTCCTATAATTCACCCCTCCACTTT
>NA|TRBV7-2|NA|TRBJ2-1
CASSLLLPVGFYNEQFF
TGTGCCAGCAGCTTACTATTGCCCGTCGGCTTCTACAATGAGCAGTTCTTC
>NA|TRBV12-3/TRBV12-4|NA|TRBJ2-7
CASSIQRREQYF
TGTGCCAGCAGTATACAGAGGAGAGAGCAGTACTTC
>NA|TRBV30|TRBD2|TRBJ2-1
CAWSGLLAGGWNEQFF
TGTGCCTGGAGTGGCCTACTAGCGGGGGGATGGAATGAGCAGTTCTTC
>NA|TRBV7-9|TRBD1|TRBJ1-2
CASGSGQVASNYGYTF
TGTGCCAGCGGGTCGGGACAGGTGGCTTCAAACTATGGCTACACCTTC
>NA|TRBV30|NA|TRBJ1-5
CAWTVGGNQPQHF
TGTGCCTGGACCGTGGGTGGCAATCAGCCCCAGCATTTT
>NA|TRBV15|NA|TRBJ2-7
CATSRGWGDSPYEQYF
TGTGCCACCAGCAGGGGATGGGGGGACAGTCCCTACGAGCAGTACTTC
>once|TRBV5-6|NA|TRBJ1-1
CASSLELTGNTEAFF
TGTGCCAGCAGCTTGGAACTCACAGGTAACACTGAAGCTTTCTTT
>few|TRBV14|NA|TRBJ1-1
CASSWGRNTEAFF
TGTGCCAGCAGCTGGGGACGGAACACTGAAGCTTTCTTT